This T cell receptor beta chain was found in a study of T cells in Graves' hyperthyroidism and ophthalmopathy. Diagnosis rested on symptoms, serum thyroxine and TRAb, thyroid ultrasound, and orbital computed tomography. Amplification of TCR beta CDR3 regions was performed using RNA transcripts as template. A set of HTBI primers served as the primers for a first-round RT-PCR of the TCR CDR3. Via MiXCR, TCRdb re-called the multiplex PCR reads, giving one row per CDR3 protein. Among 500,000 or so distinct CDR3 sequences listed, 15% to 20% were seen once. This CDR3 contains 16 residues. The V gene's germline CDR1 is MNHNY and CDR2 SVGAGI (reference sequence). V lost 1 base and J lost 7, with 14 bases in between. This clonotype was found a few times.

The sequenced material came from blood. V usage is TRBV6-6 and J usage is TRBJ1-6; D not certain. This receptor was taken from a woman aged 25 to 39 with Graves' ophthalmopathy. CDR3 in DNA: TGTGCCAGCAGTTACTACTGGAAGGGAGGGAATTCACCCCTCCACTTT. It codes for CASSYYWKGGNSPLHF.